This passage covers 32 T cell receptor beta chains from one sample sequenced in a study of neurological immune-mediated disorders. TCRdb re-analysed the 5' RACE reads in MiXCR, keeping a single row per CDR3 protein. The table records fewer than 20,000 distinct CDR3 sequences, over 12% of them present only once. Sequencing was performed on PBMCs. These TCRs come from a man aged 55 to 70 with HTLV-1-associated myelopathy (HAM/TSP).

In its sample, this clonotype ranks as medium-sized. CDR3 loop: CSAATSTNEKLFF. As DNA, the CDR3 is TGCAGCGCCGCTACTTCAACTAATGAAAAACTGTTTTTT. The rearrangement uses TRBV29-1 and TRBJ1-4; D not resolved. Germline V gene data show CDR1 as SQVTM and CDR2 as ANQGSEA. The CDR3 runs to 13 residues. Trimming left V 7 bases short and J 0 bases short, with 9 bases between.

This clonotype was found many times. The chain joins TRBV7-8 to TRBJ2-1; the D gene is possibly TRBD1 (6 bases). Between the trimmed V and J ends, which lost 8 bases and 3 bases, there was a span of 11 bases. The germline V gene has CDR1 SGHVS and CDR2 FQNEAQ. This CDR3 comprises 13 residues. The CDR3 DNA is TGTGCCAGCTGGGGGCCACGCTACAATGAGCAGTTCTTC. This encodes CASWGPRYNEQFF.

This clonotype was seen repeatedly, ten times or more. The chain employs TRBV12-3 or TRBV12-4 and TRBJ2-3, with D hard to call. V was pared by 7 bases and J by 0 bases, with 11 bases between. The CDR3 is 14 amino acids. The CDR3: CASMGPPSTDTQYF. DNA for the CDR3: TGTGCCAGCATGGGTCCCCCTAGCACAGATACGCAGTATTTT.

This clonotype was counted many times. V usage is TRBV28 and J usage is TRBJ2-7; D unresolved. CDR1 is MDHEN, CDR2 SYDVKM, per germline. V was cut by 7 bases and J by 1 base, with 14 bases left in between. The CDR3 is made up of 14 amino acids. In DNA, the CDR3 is TGTGCCAGCATAAAACAGTTAGGGTCCTACGAGCAGTACTTC. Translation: CASIKQLGSYEQYF.

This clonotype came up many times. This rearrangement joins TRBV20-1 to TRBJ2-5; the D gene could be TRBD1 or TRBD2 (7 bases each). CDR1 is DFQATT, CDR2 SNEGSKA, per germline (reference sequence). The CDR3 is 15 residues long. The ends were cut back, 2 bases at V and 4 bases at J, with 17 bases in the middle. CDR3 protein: CSARSRGGAGETQYF. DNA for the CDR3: TGCAGTGCTAGATCCAGGGGGGGGGCCGGAGAGACCCAGTACTTC.

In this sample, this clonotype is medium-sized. The CDR3 here is CASSLRGGDVYQETQYF. The CDR3 DNA reads as TGCGCCAGCAGTCTTCGCGGGGGGGACGTCTACCAAGAGACCCAGTACTTC. This chain connects TRBV5-1 to TRBJ2-5; TRBD2 matches at 9 bases. CDR3 length: 17 residues. Germline V gene lookup returns CDR1 SGHRS and CDR2 YFSETQ. V dropped 5 bases and J dropped 0; count of bases not matched to a gene: 11.

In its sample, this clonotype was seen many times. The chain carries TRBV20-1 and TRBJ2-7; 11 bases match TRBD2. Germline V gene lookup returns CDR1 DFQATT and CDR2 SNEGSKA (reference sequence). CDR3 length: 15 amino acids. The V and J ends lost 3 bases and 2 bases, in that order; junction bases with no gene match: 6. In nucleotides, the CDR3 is TGCAGTGCTAGGCCACTAGCGGGGGTTACCTACGAGCAGTACTTC. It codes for CSARPLAGVTYEQYF.

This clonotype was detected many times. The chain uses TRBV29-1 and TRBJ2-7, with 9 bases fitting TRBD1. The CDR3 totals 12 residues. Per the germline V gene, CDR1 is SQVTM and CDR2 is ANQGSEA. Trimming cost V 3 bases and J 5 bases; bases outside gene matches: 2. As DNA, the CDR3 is TGCAGCGTTGATGGACAGGGGAACGAGCAGTACTTC. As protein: CSVDGQGNEQYF.

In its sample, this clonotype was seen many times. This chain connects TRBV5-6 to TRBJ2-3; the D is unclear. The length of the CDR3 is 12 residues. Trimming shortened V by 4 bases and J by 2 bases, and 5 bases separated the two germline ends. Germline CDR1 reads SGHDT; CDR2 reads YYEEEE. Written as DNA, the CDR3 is TGTGCCAGCAGCCAAATCACAGATACGCAGTATTTT. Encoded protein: CASSQITDTQYF.

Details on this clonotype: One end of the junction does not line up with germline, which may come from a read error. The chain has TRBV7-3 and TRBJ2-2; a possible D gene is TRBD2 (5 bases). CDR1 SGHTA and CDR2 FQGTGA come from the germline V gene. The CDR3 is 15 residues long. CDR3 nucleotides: TGTGCCAGCAGCATTCAGTGGGCGAACACCGGGGAGCTGATTTTT. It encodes CASSIQWANTGELIF.

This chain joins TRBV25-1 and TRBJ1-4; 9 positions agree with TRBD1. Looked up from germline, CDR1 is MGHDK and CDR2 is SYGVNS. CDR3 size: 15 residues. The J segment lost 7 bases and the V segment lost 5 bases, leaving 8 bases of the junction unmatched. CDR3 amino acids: CASSQTGGRGEKLFF. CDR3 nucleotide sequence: TGTGCCAGCAGTCAGACAGGGGGTCGTGGTGAAAAACTGTTTTTT.

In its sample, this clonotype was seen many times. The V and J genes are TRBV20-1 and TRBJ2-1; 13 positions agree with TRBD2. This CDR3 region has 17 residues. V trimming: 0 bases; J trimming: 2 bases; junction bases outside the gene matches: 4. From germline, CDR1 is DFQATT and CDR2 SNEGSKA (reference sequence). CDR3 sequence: CSARELGLAGPYNEQFF. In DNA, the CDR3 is TGCAGTGCTAGAGAACTGGGACTAGCGGGGCCCTACAATGAGCAGTTCTTC.

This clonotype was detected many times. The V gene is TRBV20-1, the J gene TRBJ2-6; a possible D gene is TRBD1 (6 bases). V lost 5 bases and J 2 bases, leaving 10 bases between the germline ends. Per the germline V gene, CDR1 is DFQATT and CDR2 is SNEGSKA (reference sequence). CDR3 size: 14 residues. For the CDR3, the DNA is TGCAGTGCTGTTCGGACAGCTGGGGCCAACGTCCTGACTTTC. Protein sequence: CSAVRTAGANVLTF.

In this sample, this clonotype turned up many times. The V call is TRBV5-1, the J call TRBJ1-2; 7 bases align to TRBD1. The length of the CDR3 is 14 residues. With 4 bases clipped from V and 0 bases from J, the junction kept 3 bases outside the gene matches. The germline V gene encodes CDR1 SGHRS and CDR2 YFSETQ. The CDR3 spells CASSHGTANYGYTF. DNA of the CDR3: TGCGCCAGCAGCCACGGGACAGCTAACTATGGCTACACCTTC.

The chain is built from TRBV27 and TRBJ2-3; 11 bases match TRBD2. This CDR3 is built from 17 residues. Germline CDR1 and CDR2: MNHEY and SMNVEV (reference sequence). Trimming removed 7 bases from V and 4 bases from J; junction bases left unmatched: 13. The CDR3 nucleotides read TGTGCCAGCAACCCCGGAACTAGCGGGAGATTAGCAGATACGCAGTATTTT. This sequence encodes CASNPGTSGRLADTQYF.

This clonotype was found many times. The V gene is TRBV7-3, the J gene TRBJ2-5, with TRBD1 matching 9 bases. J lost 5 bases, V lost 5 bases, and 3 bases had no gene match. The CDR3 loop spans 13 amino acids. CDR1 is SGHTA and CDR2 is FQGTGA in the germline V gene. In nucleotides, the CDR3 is TGTGCCAGCAGCCGGACAGGGGATGAGACCCAGTACTTC. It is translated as CASSRTGDETQYF. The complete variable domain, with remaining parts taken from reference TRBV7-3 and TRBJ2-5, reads GAGVSQTPSNKVTEKGKYVELRCDPISGHTALYWYRQSLGQGPEFLIYFQGTGAADDSGLPNDRFFAVRPEGSVSTLKIQRTERGDSAVYLCASSRTGDETQYFGPGTRLLVL.

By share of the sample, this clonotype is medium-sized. Here the CDR3 reads CSYGQGWNEQFF. CDR3 sequence (DNA): TGCAGTTACGGACAGGGGTGGAATGAGCAGTTCTTC. J is TRBJ2-1 and V is TRBV29-1; 9 nucleotides match TRBD1. The CDR3 has 12 residues. Germline V gives CDR1 SQVTM, CDR2 ANQGSEA.

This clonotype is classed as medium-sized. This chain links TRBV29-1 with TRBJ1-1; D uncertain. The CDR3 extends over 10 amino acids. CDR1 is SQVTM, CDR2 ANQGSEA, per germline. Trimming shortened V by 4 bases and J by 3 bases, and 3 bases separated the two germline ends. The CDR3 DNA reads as TGCAGCGTTGTCTACACTGAAGCTTTCTTT. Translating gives CSVVYTEAFF. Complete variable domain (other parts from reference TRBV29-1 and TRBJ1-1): SAVISQKPSRDICQRGTSLTIQCQVDSQVTMMFWYRQQPGQSLTLIATANQGSEATYESGFVIDKFPISRPNLTFSTLTVSNMSPEDSSIYLCSVVYTEAFFGQGTRLTVV.

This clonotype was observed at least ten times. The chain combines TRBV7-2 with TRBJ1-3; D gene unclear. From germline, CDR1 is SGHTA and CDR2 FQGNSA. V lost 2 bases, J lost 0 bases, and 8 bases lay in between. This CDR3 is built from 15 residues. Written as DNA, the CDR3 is TGTGCCAGCAGCTTACAGAGGTTCTCTGGAAACACCATATATTTT. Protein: CASSLQRFSGNTIYF.

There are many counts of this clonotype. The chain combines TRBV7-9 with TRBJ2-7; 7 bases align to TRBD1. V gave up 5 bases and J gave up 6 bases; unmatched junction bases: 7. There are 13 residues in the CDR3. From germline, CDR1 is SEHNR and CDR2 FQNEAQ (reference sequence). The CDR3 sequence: CASSPDRQGEQYF. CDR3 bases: TGTGCCAGCAGCCCCGACCGACAGGGCGAGCAGTACTTC.

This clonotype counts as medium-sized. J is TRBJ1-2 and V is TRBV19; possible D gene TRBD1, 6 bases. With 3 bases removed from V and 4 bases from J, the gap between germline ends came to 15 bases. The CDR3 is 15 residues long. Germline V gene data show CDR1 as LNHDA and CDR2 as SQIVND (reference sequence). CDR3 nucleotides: TGTGCCAGTAGTATCACATTGGGGGCGAGCTATGGCTACACCTTC. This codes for CASSITLGASYGYTF.

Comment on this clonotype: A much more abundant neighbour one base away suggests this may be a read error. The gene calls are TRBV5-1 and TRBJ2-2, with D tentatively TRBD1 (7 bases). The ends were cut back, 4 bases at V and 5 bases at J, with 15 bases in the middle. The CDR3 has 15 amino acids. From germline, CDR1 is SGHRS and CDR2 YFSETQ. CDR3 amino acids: CASSLQGGKTGELFF. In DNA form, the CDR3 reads TGCGCCAGCAGCCTCCAGGGGGGTAAAACCGGGGAGCTGTTTTTT.

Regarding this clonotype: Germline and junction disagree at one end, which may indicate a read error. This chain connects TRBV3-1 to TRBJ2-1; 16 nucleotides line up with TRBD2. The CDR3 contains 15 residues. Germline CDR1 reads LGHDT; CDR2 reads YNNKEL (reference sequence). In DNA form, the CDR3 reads TGTTCCAGTAGCCCCCTGGGACTAGCGGGGGGGGAACAGTTCTTC. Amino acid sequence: CSSSPLGLAGGEQFF.

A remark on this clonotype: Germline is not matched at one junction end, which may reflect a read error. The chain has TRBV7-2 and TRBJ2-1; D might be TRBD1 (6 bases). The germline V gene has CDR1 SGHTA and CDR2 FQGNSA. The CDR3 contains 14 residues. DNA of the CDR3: TGTGTCAGCAGCTTATATGGGGGCTGGGGTGAGCAGTTCTTC. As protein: CVSSLYGGWGEQFF.

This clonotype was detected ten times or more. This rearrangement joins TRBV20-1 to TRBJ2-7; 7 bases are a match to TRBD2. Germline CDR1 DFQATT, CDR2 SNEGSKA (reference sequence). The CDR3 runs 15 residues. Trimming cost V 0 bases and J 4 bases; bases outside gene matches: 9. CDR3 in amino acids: CSARDPIGRVYEQYF. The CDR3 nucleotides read TGCAGTGCTAGAGATCCTATTGGGAGGGTTTACGAGCAGTACTTC.

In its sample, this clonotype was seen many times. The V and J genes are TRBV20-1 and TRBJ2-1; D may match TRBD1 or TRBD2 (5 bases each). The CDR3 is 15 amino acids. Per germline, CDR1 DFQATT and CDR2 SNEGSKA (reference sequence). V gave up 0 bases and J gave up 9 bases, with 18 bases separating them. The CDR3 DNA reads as TGCAGTGCTAGAGATACCCCCTGGGGGTCTACTGAGCAGTTCTTC. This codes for CSARDTPWGSTEQFF.

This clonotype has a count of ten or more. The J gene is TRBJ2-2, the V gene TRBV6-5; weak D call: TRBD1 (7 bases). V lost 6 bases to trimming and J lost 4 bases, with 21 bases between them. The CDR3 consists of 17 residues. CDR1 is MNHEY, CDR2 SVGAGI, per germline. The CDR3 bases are TGTGCCAGCAGCCGCTCCTCGACTAGGGGGCCCACCGGGGAGCTGTTTTTT. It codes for CASSRSSTRGPTGELFF.

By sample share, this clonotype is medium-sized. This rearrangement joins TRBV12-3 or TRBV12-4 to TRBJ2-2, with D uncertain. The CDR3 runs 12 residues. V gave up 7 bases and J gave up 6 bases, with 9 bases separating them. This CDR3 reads CASNPGSGELFF. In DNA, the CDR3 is TGTGCCAGCAACCCTGGGTCCGGGGAGCTGTTTTTT.

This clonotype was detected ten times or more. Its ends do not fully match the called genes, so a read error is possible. The CDR3: CASNLRQELRNTEAFF. The CDR3 nucleotides read TGTGCCAGCAACTTGAGGCAGGAACTAAGAAACACTGAAGCTTTCTTT. The V and J genes are TRBV5-5 and TRBJ1-1; unclear D gene. The CDR3 runs 16 residues. Germline-derived CDR1 and CDR2 are SGHKS and YYEKEE (reference sequence).

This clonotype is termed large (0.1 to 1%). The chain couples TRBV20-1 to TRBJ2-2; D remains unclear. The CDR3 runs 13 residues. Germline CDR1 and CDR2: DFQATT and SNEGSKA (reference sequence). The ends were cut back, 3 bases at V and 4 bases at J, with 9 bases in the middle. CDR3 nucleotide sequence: TGCAGTGCTAGGCCGACGGCCACCGGGGAGCTGTTTTTT. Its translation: CSARPTATGELFF.

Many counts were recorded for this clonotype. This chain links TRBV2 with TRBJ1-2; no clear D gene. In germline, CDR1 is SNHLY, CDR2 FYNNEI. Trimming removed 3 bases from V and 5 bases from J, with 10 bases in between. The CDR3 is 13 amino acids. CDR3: CASSDVAAYGYTF. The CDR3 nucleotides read TGTGCCAGCAGTGACGTCGCGGCATATGGCTACACCTTC.

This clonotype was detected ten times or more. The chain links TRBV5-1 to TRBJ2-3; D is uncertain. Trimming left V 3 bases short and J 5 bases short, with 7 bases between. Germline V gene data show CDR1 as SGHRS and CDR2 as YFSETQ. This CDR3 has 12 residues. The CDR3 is CASSSPLDTQYF. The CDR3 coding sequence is TGCGCCAGCAGCTCCCCATTAGATACGCAGTATTTT.